Listed below are T cell receptor beta chains from one sample, sequenced in a study of blood T cell repertoires in COVID-19. The protocol was immunoSEQ multiplex PCR, while the TCRdb copy is restricted to in-frame clones and leaves out a portion. The sample consists of about 160,000 clones, roughly 80% of them appearing once. Sequenced input: peripheral blood. The receptors here all came from a man in his sixties with acute or convalescent COVID-19. Each CDR3 is given with its conserved first and last residue. A D gene is named only where the DNA matches it firmly. Expanded clones are given a class, and other clones once, few, many or no size at all.

v_gene	d_gene	j_gene	len	abundance	CDR3aa	CDR3nt
TRBV2	.	TRBJ1-1	14	.	CASYLEGVITEAFF	TGTGCCAGCTACTTAGAGGGGGTGATCACTGAAGCTTTCTTT
TRBV10-1	.	TRBJ1-5	13	.	CASSVSPGQPQHF	TGCGCCAGCAGTGTAAGCCCTGGTCAGCCCCAGCATTTT
TRBV5-4	TRBD2	TRBJ2-5	18	once	CASSPHGPVAGGRETQYF	TGTGCCAGCAGCCCCCATGGACCGGTAGCGGGGGGGAGAGAGACCCAGTACTTC
TRBV4-1	.	TRBJ1-1	15	.	CASSQGEGLNTEAFF	TGCGCCAGCAGCCAAGGGGAGGGTTTGAACACTGAAGCTTTCTTT
TRBV5-1	.	TRBJ2-7	12	.	CASSLGDHEQYF	TGCGCCAGCAGTCTGGGAGACCACGAGCAGTACTTC
TRBV24-1	TRBD1	TRBJ2-3	16	.	CATSDPTGERTDTQYF	TGTGCCACCAGTGATCCCACAGGGGAGCGCACAGATACGCAGTATTTT
TRBV7-8	TRBD1	TRBJ1-3	14	.	CASSWGTDGNTIYF	TGTGCCAGCAGCTGGGGGACAGACGGAAACACCATATATTTT
TRBV27	TRBD2	TRBJ2-7	14	.	CASSLGRGGYEQYF	TGTGCCAGCAGTTTGGGGCGGGGAGGGTACGAGCAGTACTTC
TRBV23-1	TRBD1	TRBJ1-1	17	.	CASSPIGTGEVRTEAFF	TGCGCCAGCAGTCCTATCGGGACAGGGGAGGTACGCACTGAAGCTTTCTTT
TRBV5-1	.	TRBJ2-7	15	.	CASSLLGLSDHEQYF	TGCGCCAGCAGCTTGTTAGGACTCTCAGACCACGAGCAGTACTTC
TRBV11-1	.	TRBJ1-3	15	.	CASSFDGSPGNTIYF	TGTGCCAGCAGCTTCGATGGCAGTCCTGGAAACACCATATATTTT
TRBV5-3	.	TRBJ2-2	14	.	CARQATSEHRGAVF	TGTGCCAGACAGGCGACCTCCGAACACCGGGGAGCTGTTTTT
TRBV7-2	TRBD1	TRBJ2-2	18	.	CASSPKPTGGKNTGELFF	TGTGCCAGCAGCCCGAAACCAACAGGGGGCAAGAACACCGGGGAGCTGTTTTTT
TRBV6-1	.	TRBJ1-4	15	.	CASNEPGATNEKLFF	TGTGCCAGCAATGAACCAGGTGCAACTAATGAAAAACTGTTTTTT
TRBV30	TRBD1	TRBJ1-3	15	few	CAWRSGGGSGNTIYF	TGTGCCTGGAGGTCAGGGGGAGGCTCTGGAAACACCATATATTTT
TRBV7-2	TRBD2	TRBJ2-7	15	.	CASSLDRGVSYEQYF	TGTGCCAGCAGCTTAGATCGGGGGGTCTCCTACGAGCAGTACTTC
TRBV7-9	.	TRBJ1-2	14	.	CASSPDSWSYGYTF	TGTGCCAGCAGCCCGGATTCATGGAGCTATGGCTACACCTTC
TRBV6-5	.	TRBJ2-7	15	.	CASSFRGGASYEQYF	TGTGCCAGCTCTTTTCGTGGGGGGGCATCCTACGAGCAGTACTTC
TRBV27	.	TRBJ2-1	13	.	CASSLSVANEQFF	TGTGCCAGCAGTTTATCGGTAGCTAACGAGCAGTTCTTC
TRBV7-2	.	TRBJ1-3	15	.	CASRANPTSGNTIYF	TGTGCCAGCAGAGCGAACCCCACCTCTGGAAACACCATATATTTT
TRBV28	.	TRBJ2-3	14	.	CASSFVAGTDTQYF	TGTGCCAGCAGTTTTGTGGCGGGCACAGATACGCAGTATTTT
TRBV19	.	TRBJ2-2	16	.	CASSIASDRDTGELFF	TGTGCCAGTAGTATAGCGTCGGACAGAGACACCGGGGAGCTGTTTTTT
TRBV4-3	.	TRBJ2-5	13	once	CASSQNGGETQYF	TGCGCCAGCAGCCAAAATGGCGGTGAGACCCAGTACTTC
TRBV5-1	.	TRBJ2-7	14	.	CASSRGGGASEQYF	TGCGCCAGCAGCCGCGGCGGGGGCGCGTCCGAGCAGTACTTC